Shown below are 10 T cell receptor beta chains from a single sample sequenced in a study of post-analysis software for immune sequencing data. Study outcomes and limitations: Comparison of patients with controls showed a handful of TRBV segments more frequent in patients, TRBV5-6, TRBV5-1 and TRBV20-1 among them.

TCR beta libraries were prepared from cDNA with unique molecular identifiers. TCRdb re-called the PCR reads with MiXCR, one entry per CDR3 protein. The sample shows some 450,000 distinct CDR3 sequences, 40% to 55% of them seen only once. These receptors' targets are unknown. Material: blood. The receptors derive from a girl aged 5-17 years with multiple sclerosis.

The sample holds a few counts of this clonotype. The rearrangement links TRBV29-1 to TRBJ2-1; TRBD2 aligns across 9 bases. Germline V CDR1 and CDR2: SQVTM, ANQGSEA. V gave up 6 bases and J gave up 1 base; unmatched junction bases: 10. The length of the CDR3 is 16 residues. This CDR3 reads CSVTRGAGGSYNEQFF. DNA of the CDR3: TGCAGCGTGACCCGCGGGGCGGGAGGGTCCTACAATGAGCAGTTCTTC.

This sequence joins TRBV11-1 and TRBJ2-7; TRBD2 agrees at 8 bases. V was pared by 4 bases and J by 2 bases, with 4 bases of the junction left unmatched. Germline CDR1 SGHAT, CDR2 FQDESV (reference sequence). The CDR3 loop spans 14 amino acids. The CDR3 reads CASSYSGNPYEQYF. CDR3 nucleotide sequence: TGTGCCAGCAGCTATAGCGGGAACCCCTACGAGCAGTACTTC. The complete variable domain, with remaining parts taken from reference TRBV11-1 and TRBJ2-7, reads EAEVAQSPRYKITEKSQAVAFWCDPISGHATLYWYRQILGQGPELLVQFQDESVVDDSQLPKDRFSAERLKGVDSTLKIQPAELGDSAMYLCASSYSGNPYEQYFGPGTRLTVT.

The chain employs TRBV12-3 or TRBV12-4 and TRBJ2-6, with 9 bases aligning to TRBD1. This CDR3 contains 18 residues. J was trimmed by 1 base and V by 7 bases; bases with no gene match: 11. CDR3 DNA: TGTGCCAGCACAACCTTCGGACAGGGGACTTCTGGGGCCAACGTCCTGACTTTC. Its translation: CASTTFGQGTSGANVLTF.

This CDR3 is CSATRDRAYNEQFF. The CDR3 region has the DNA TGCAGTGCTACCCGGGACAGGGCCTACAATGAGCAGTTCTTC. V usage is TRBV20-1 and J usage is TRBJ2-1; TRBD1 agrees at 9 bases. Germline trimming cut 4 bases from V and 2 bases from J; bases unmatched to any gene: 3. This CDR3 comprises 14 residues. Germline loops: CDR1 DFQATT, CDR2 SNEGSKA (reference sequence).

The rearrangement joins TRBV15 to TRBJ2-7; D is uncertain. Gene TRBJ2-5 matches the end of the DNA better, so the J call may be wrong. This CDR3 comprises 17 residues. CDR1 and CDR2 from the germline V gene are LNHNV and YYDKDF (reference sequence). CDR3 nucleotides: TGTGCCACCAGCAGAGATTTTGGGGTCTTCTCAGGCGAGACCCAGTACTTC. The encoded protein is CATSRDFGVFSGETQYF.

The chain is built from TRBV7-8 and TRBJ2-7; TRBD1 matches at 8 bases. After removal of 5 bases from V and 3 bases from J, the junction contained 3 bases not matched to a gene. CDR3 length equals 13 residues. From germline, CDR1 is SGHVS and CDR2 FQNEAQ. The CDR3 coding sequence is TGTGCCAGCAGCCGGACAGGGAACTACGAGCAGTACTTC. This codes for CASSRTGNYEQYF.

This rearrangement joins TRBV7-2 to TRBJ1-1; possible D gene TRBD1, 5 bases. CDR3 length: 14 residues. CDR1 SGHTA and CDR2 FQGNSA come from the germline V gene. The germline V and J ends were trimmed by 3 bases and 3 bases, with 11 bases remaining between them. CDR3 in amino acids: CASSFEPGDTEAFF. The CDR3 DNA follows: TGTGCCAGCAGCTTCGAGCCGGGGGACACTGAAGCTTTCTTT.

The chain links TRBV7-3 to TRBJ2-1; 11 bases match TRBD2. V lost 4 bases to trimming and J lost 10 bases; unmatched junction nucleotides: 18. This CDR3 comprises 18 residues. Germline loops: CDR1 SGHTA, CDR2 FQGTGA. In DNA form, the CDR3 reads TGTGCCAGCAGCTCTAAACCCAAGACTAGCGGGAAGCGGGTAGAGCAGTTCTTC. Its translation is CASSSKPKTSGKRVEQFF.

This clonotype was observed a few times. The chain links TRBV12-3 or TRBV12-4 to TRBJ2-7, with D perhaps matching TRBD2 (5 bases). The CDR3 runs 14 residues. With 1 base removed from V and 2 bases from J, the gap between germline ends came to 9 bases. The CDR3 reads CASSLELGPYEQYF. The CDR3 bases are TGTGCCAGCAGTTTAGAACTAGGTCCCTACGAGCAGTACTTC.

The table lists this clonotype with a few counts. The gene calls are TRBV7-2 and TRBJ2-3; D is perhaps TRBD1 (5 bases). The germline CDR1 and CDR2 sequences are SGHTA and FQGNSA. This CDR3 comprises 15 residues. Trimming removed 5 bases at V and 0 bases at J, with 12 bases between. The CDR3 reads CASSADTESTDTQYF. CDR3 bases: TGTGCCAGCAGCGCGGACACGGAAAGCACAGATACGCAGTATTTT.